The 18 T cell receptor beta chains below were found in one sample sequenced in a study of T cell responses to AZD1222 COVID-19 vaccine (TCRdb year 2021). This specimen's time point label, interpreted: about 28 days (+/-7) after the second vaccine dose. According to the study, the label for this sample's treatment or condition signals: meningococcal conjugate vaccine given as trial control. Libraries were built with the immunoSEQ multiplex PCR assay. TCRdb took over this immuneACCESS table, retaining in-frame rearrangements with V and J assigned. Such tables are incomplete; in checked studies, under half of the missing clones stem from an unresolved V gene, and the remainder is unexplained. Counted in this sample were roughly 200,000 clones; approximately 90% of them appeared once. The ten largest clones take up roughly 4% of the sample. The sequencing here drew on peripheral blood, taken 28 days after the second dose of the MenACWY control vaccine. Source of these receptors: an adult who received the MenACWY meningococcal vaccine as a control.

The chain employs TRBV27 and TRBJ2-7; D possibly corresponds to TRBD1 (5 bases). Deletions cut 6 bases from V and 6 bases from J, with 15 bases between. This CDR3 region has 13 residues. Germline values: CDR1 MNHEY, CDR2 SMNVEV (reference sequence). The CDR3 sequence is CASSQGYPSEQYF. CDR3 DNA sequence: TGTGCCAGCAGCCAGGGATATCCCTCCGAGCAGTACTTC.

J is TRBJ2-1 and V is TRBV4-1; unclear D gene. Deletions cut 1 base from V and 3 bases from J, with 7 bases between. The CDR3 is 14 residues long. Germline assignment: CDR1 MGHRA and CDR2 YSYEKL. In nucleotides, the CDR3 is TGCGCCAGCAGCCAAGCCTCGGGCTACAATGAGCAGTTCTTC. Protein product: CASSQASGYNEQFF.

The chain links TRBV7-8 to TRBJ2-5, with D uncertain. Germline V lookup: CDR1 SGHVS, CDR2 FQNEAQ. Between the trimmed V and J ends, which lost 3 bases and 2 bases, there was a span of 10 bases. CDR3 length: 14 amino acids. The CDR3 coding sequence is TGTGCCAGCAGCTTCGGACGAAGACAAGAGACCCAGTACTTC. Amino acids: CASSFGRRQETQYF.

This clone came up once. V gene TRBV6-2 or TRBV6-3 combines with J gene TRBJ2-7; 7 nucleotides align to TRBD2. Germline V gene sequence: CDR1 MNHEY, CDR2 SVGEGT. V shed 0 bases, J shed 5 bases, and the junction held 10 bases outside the gene matches. There are 16 residues in the CDR3. The CDR3 here is CASSYSSGVPQDEQYF. The CDR3 DNA sequence: TGTGCCAGCAGTTACTCGAGCGGGGTCCCGCAAGACGAGCAGTACTTC.

The chain uses TRBV7-6 and TRBJ2-3, with unresolved D. The ends were cut back, 2 bases at V and 2 bases at J, with 11 bases in the middle. Per germline, CDR1 SGHVS and CDR2 FNYEAQ. The CDR3 is made up of 15 amino acids. This chain's CDR3 is CASSLSDGYTDTQYF. The CDR3 nucleotides are TGTGCCAGCAGCTTAAGCGACGGCTACACAGATACGCAGTATTTT.

The CDR3 sequence: CASSITGEGRQFF. The CDR3 DNA sequence: TGTGCCAGTAGTATCACAGGGGAGGGGCGGCAGTTCTTC. J is TRBJ2-1 and V is TRBV19, with D tentatively TRBD1 or TRBD2 (7 bases each). The CDR3 is 13 residues long. Trimming removed 3 bases from V and 12 bases from J, with 15 bases in between. CDR1 and CDR2 (germline): LNHDA, SQIVND (reference sequence).

The V gene is TRBV9, the J gene TRBJ1-5, with TRBD1 matching over 7 bases. The CDR3 is 15 residues long. Looked up from germline, CDR1 is SGDLS and CDR2 is YYNGEE. J gave up 9 bases and V 3 bases, and 12 bases lay outside the gene matches. CDR3 sequence (DNA): TGTGCCAGCAGCGCTACCGGACAGGAGGTATGGCCCCAGCATTTT. This translates into CASSATGQEVWPQHF. The entire variable domain, with the rest obtained from reference TRBV9 and TRBJ1-5, is as follows: DSGVTQTPKHLITATGQRVTLRCSPRSGDLSVYWYQQSLDQGLQFLIQYYNGEERAKGNILERFSAQQFPDLHSELNLSSLELGDSALYFCASSATGQEVWPQHFGDGTRLSIL.

Here the CDR3 DNA reads TGTGCCTGGAGTGTAGCCGGGGGCGGGACCGGGGAGCTGTTTTTT. Translation gives CAWSVAGGGTGELFF. V gene TRBV30 combines with J gene TRBJ2-2; D could derive from TRBD1 or TRBD2 (6 bases each). The CDR3 length is 15 residues. Per germline, CDR1 GTSNPN and CDR2 SVGIG (reference sequence). With 0 bases removed from V and 5 bases from J, the gap between germline ends came to 13 bases.

DNA of the CDR3: TGTGCCAGCAGTCCAACTAATGAAAAACTGTTTTTT. The encoded protein is CASSPTNEKLFF. The rearrangement links TRBV28 to TRBJ1-4; D call uncertain. Germline V gene sequence: CDR1 MDHEN, CDR2 SYDVKM. The CDR3 covers 12 residues. V was pared by 5 bases and J by 0 bases, with 1 base between.

The V gene is TRBV5-1, the J gene TRBJ1-1, with D possibly matching TRBD1 (6 bases). Germline CDR1 is SGHRS and CDR2 is YFSETQ. V dropped 4 bases and J dropped 1 base, with 11 bases sitting between them. CDR3 length: 14 residues. This chain's CDR3 is CASSRGGTNTEAFF. CDR3 coding DNA: TGCGCCAGCAGCCGAGGGGGGACGAACACTGAAGCTTTCTTT.

This clone was counted ten times or more. The gene calls are TRBV28 and TRBJ1-1; D gene uncertain. Germline V gene data show CDR1 as MDHEN and CDR2 as SYDVKM. This CDR3 is 13 amino acids long. The germline V and J ends were trimmed by 4 bases and 11 bases, with 17 bases remaining between them. The CDR3 nucleotides read TGTGCCAGCAGTTCCCAGAGTAACGCCAGGGCTTTCTTT. Protein product: CASSSQSNARAFF.

The chain employs TRBV28 and TRBJ1-2; 7 nucleotides line up with TRBD1. This CDR3 comprises 16 residues. V trimming: 1 base; J trimming: 7 bases; junction bases outside the gene matches: 12. Per the germline V gene, CDR1 is MDHEN and CDR2 is SYDVKM. CDR3 nucleotide sequence: TGTGCCAGCAGTTTATCCCCTGCTGGGCAGGGGGGTGGCTACACCTTC. Its protein product is CASSLSPAGQGGGYTF.

Here the CDR3 reads CASSQDLGGGSSYTF. As DNA, the CDR3 is TGTGCCAGCAGCCAAGACCTAGGGGGCGGAAGTAGCTACACCTTC. This sequence joins TRBV3-1 (or the pseudogene TRBV3-2) and TRBJ1-2, with 7 positions matching TRBD1. The germline gives CDR1 LGHDT, CDR2 YNNKEL (reference sequence). With V trimmed by 0 bases and J by 9 bases, 10 bases remained unmatched. CDR3 length: 15 residues.

V is TRBV30 and J is TRBJ2-3; D is unclear. The CDR3 loop spans 14 amino acids. Germline lookup yields CDR1 GTSNPN and CDR2 SVGIG (reference sequence). Between the trimmed V and J ends, which lost 1 base and 4 bases, there was a span of 12 bases. The CDR3 nucleotides read TGTGCCTGGAGTGGTAGGCCCCGCGCAGATACGCAGTATTTT. Translating it yields CAWSGRPRADTQYF.

The gene calls are TRBV15 and TRBJ2-1; 7 nucleotides line up with TRBD1. Losses at the gene ends were 0 bases for V and 11 bases for J; bases not matched to a gene: 10. CDR3 length: 15 residues. Germline CDR1 and CDR2: LNHNV and YYDKDF (reference sequence). Here the CDR3 reads CATSRDRSRGSKQFF. The CDR3 bases are TGTGCCACCAGCAGAGATCGCAGCAGGGGGAGTAAGCAGTTCTTC.

This chain uses TRBV3-1 (or the pseudogene TRBV3-2) with TRBJ2-5; 10 positions agree with TRBD2. With 2 bases clipped from V and 0 bases from J, the junction kept 3 bases outside the gene matches. CDR3 size: 16 residues. Germline CDR1 reads LGHDT; CDR2 reads YNNKEL (reference sequence). In DNA form, the CDR3 reads TGTGCCAGCAGCCAATGGACTAGCGGATACCAAGAGACCCAGTACTTC. This gives the protein CASSQWTSGYQETQYF.

The rearrangement uses TRBV5-1 and TRBJ2-5; TRBD1 aligns across 12 bases. CDR1 is SGHRS, CDR2 YFSETQ, per germline. The CDR3 is 17 residues long. With 0 bases clipped from V and 7 bases from J, the junction kept 10 bases outside the gene matches. The CDR3 region is CASSLEVGTGGPGTQYF. CDR3 nucleotide sequence: TGCGCCAGCAGCTTGGAGGTGGGGACAGGGGGCCCAGGGACCCAGTACTTC.

This chain connects TRBV7-2 to TRBJ2-3; TRBD2 matches 8 bases. There are 15 residues in the CDR3. Trimming at V came to 5 bases and at J to 4 bases, leaving 8 bases not matched to a gene. Germline V gene data show CDR1 as SGHTA and CDR2 as FQGNSA. For the CDR3, the DNA is TGTGCCAGCAGCCCCGGAGCGGGAGTTGCAGATACGCAGTATTTT. Translating gives CASSPGAGVADTQYF.